This TCR beta chain was documented in a study of blood T cell repertoires in COVID-19. Study in general: The analysed material was cDNA or gDNA that came from T cells, B-cell-depleted T cells, or PBMCs.

Those enrolled, adults aged about 18 to 89 years, came from about two dozen US areas. Cohort allocation depended upon clinical history that participants reported. CDR3 size: 17 residues. Trimming took off 1 base at V and 3 bases at J, with 15 bases between the two ends. CDR1 and CDR2 (germline): MGHRA, YSYEKL. Under the authors' procedure: Nucleated cell number was recorded as an estimate derived from reference gene primer amplification. Here immunoSEQ multiplex PCR was the method, and the copy in TCRdb shows in-frame clones only, minus some. Clone size and V and J calls were adopted from that table, with D and trimming inferred from the DNA. The table lists around 300,000 clones, 80% to 90% of them singletons.

The V call is TRBV4-1, the J call TRBJ1-4; D might be TRBD1 (5 bases). The sequenced sample consisted of PBMCs or T cells enriched from blood (not recorded which). The clonotype comes from a man younger than 45 who had recovered from COVID-19. The CDR3 spells CASSQGASGFANEKLFF. The CDR3 coding sequence is TGCGCCAGCAGCCAAGGAGCATCAGGGTTTGCTAATGAAAAACTGTTTTTT.